Listed here is a single T cell receptor (beta chain). Its specificity is not known. These data belong to a study of vaccination and CD4 T cells after COVID-19. Study background: The study collected post-vaccine samples a median roughly 75 days after dose two, with a range of 14 to 241. Treatment of control cultures consisted of a CEFX pool, an HIV-1 Nef pool, or no peptide.

The Oncomine TCR Beta short-read assay generated sequence data from the DNA of cultured CD4+ T cells. MiXCR, run by TCRdb on the PCR reads, gives a single entry per CDR3 protein. The sample records about 18,000 distinct CDR3 sequences, around 56% being singletons. This sample's treatment: roughly 11-day PBMC culture with coronavirus spike peptide pools or control peptides (ViraFEST assay). Sequenced sample: CD4+ T cells from blood, cultured in vitro. The sequence was collected from a human donor who had recovered from COVID-19.

CDR3 coding DNA: TGTGCCAGCAGCCACCCCGTCGGGAGCGGGTACTATGGCTACACCTTC. It codes for CASSHPVGSGYYGYTF. This sequence joins TRBV7-2 and TRBJ1-2; no clear D gene. The CDR3 has 16 residues. The germline V gene encodes CDR1 SGHTA and CDR2 FQGNSA. The V gene lost 5 bases and the J gene lost 3 bases, with 19 bases spanning the gap.